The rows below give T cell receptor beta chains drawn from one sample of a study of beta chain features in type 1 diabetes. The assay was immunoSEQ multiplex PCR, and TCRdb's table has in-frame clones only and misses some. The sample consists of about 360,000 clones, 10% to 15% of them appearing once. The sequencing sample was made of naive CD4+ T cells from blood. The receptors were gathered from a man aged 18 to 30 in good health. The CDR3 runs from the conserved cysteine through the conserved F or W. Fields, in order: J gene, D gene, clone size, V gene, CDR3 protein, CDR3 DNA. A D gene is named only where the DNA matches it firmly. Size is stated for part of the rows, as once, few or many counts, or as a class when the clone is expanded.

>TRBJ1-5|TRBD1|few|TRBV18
CASSPPGQGAGNQPQHF
TGTGCCAGCTCACCACCGGGACAGGGGGCAGGCAATCAGCCCCAGCATTTT
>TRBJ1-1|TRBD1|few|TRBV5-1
CASSSTGFGTEAFF
TGCGCCAGCAGCTCGACAGGGTTTGGCACTGAAGCTTTCTTT
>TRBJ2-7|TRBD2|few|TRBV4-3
CASSQGTSGGYEQYF
TGCGCCAGCAGCCAGGGTACTAGCGGGGGATACGAGCAGTACTTC
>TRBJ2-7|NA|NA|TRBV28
CASSPRGGPTYEQYF
TGTGCCAGCAGCCCTCGCGGCGGGCCTACCTACGAGCAGTACTTC
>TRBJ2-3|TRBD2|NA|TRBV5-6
CASSLARRGGTLNTQYF
TGTGCCAGCAGCTTGGCGCGGCGGGGGGGCACCTTGAATACGCAGTATTTT
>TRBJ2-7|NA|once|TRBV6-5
CASSYSGGLYEQYF
TGTGCCAGCAGTTACTCGGGGGGGCTCTACGAGCAGTACTTC
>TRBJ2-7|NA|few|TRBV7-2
CASSNPTVYEQYF
TGTGCCAGCAGCAACCCGACAGTCTACGAGCAGTACTTC
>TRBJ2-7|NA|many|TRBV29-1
CSVEDLGTPYEQYF
TGCAGCGTTGAAGATCTCGGGACACCGTACGAGCAGTACTTC
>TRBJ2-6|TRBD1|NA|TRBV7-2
CASRRQGTNSGANVLTF
TGTGCCAGTCGACGACAGGGGACAAACTCTGGGGCCAACGTCCTGACTTTC
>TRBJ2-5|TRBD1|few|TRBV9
CASSANAGTVQETQYF
TGTGCCAGCAGCGCAAACGCCGGGACAGTCCAAGAGACCCAGTACTTC
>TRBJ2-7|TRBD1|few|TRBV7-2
CASSFLGTGVGEQYF
TGTGCCAGCAGCTTTCTCGGGACAGGGGTAGGAGAGCAGTACTTC
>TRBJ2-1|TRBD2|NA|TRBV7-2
CASSSVIAGHNEQFF
TGTGCCAGCAGCTCCGTTATAGCGGGGCACAATGAGCAGTTCTTC
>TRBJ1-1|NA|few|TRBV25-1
CASSEGDSLNTEAFF
TGTGCCAGCAGTGAAGGAGACAGCTTGAACACTGAAGCTTTCTTT
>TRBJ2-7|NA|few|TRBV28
CASSFLAGSYEQYF
TGTGCCAGCAGTTTTTTGGCGGGCTCCTACGAGCAGTACTTC
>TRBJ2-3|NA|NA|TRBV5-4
CASSGLGDTQYF
TGTGCCAGCAGCGGACTGGGAGATACGCAGTATTTT
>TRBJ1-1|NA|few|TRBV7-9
CASSPGFHTEAFF
TGTGCCAGCAGTCCAGGTTTCCACACTGAAGCTTTCTTT
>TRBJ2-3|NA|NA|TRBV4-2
CASSLEVAGAGPDTQYF
TGTGCCAGCAGCTTGGAGGTTGCGGGGGCGGGTCCAGATACGCAGTATTTT
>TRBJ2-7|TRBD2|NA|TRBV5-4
CASSLFRASGTGHEQYF
TGTGCCAGCAGCTTGTTCCGGGCGAGCGGGACGGGCCACGAGCAGTACTTC
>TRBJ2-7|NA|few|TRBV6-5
CASSYSSRYEQYF
TGTGCCAGCAGTTACTCTTCTCGTTACGAGCAGTACTTC
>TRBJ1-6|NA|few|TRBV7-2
CASSHGGYNSPLHF
TGTGCCAGCAGCCACGGCGGTTATAATTCACCCCTCCACTTT
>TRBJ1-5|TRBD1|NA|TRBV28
CASSDRAQPQHF
TGTGCCAGCAGCGACAGGGCACAGCCCCAGCATTTT
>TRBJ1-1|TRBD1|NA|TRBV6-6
CASETGLGSAFF
TGTGCCAGCGAGACAGGGTTAGGGAGTGCTTTCTTT
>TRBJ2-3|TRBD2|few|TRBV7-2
CASSTSGGTDTQYF
TGTGCCAGTTCTACTAGCGGGGGCACAGATACGCAGTATTTT
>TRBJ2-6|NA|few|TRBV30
CAWRELPQGSGANVLTF
TGTGCCTGGAGGGAACTCCCCCAGGGATCTGGGGCCAACGTCCTGACTTTC
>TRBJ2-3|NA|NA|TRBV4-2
CASSQAGDTDTQYF
TGTGCCAGCAGCCAAGCGGGGGACACAGATACGCAGTATTTT
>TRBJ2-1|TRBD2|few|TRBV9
CASSVTGGAYNEQFF
TGTGCCAGCAGCGTAACCGGGGGGGCCTACAATGAGCAGTTCTTC
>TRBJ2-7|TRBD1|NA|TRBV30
CAWSDNRGEQYF
TGTGCCTGGAGTGACAACAGGGGCGAGCAGTACTTC
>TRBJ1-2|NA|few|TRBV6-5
CASSYAAELSIGYTF
TGTGCCAGCAGTTACGCGGCGGAATTGAGTATTGGCTACACCTTC
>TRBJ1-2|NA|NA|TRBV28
CASSFGRRGYTF
TGTGCCAGCAGTTTCGGCCGGCGGGGCTACACCTTC
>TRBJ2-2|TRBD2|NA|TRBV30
CAWKGTSGNTGELFF
TGTGCCTGGAAGGGGACTAGCGGGAACACCGGGGAGCTGTTTTTT
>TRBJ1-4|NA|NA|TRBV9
CASSTPGNEKLFF
TGTGCCAGCAGCACCCCGGGGAATGAAAAACTGTTTTTT
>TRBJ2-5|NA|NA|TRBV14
CASSRYSRAEQETQYF
TGTGCCAGCAGCCGTTACTCCAGGGCAGAACAAGAGACCCAGTACTTC
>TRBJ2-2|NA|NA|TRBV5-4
CASSLDRNTGELFF
TGTGCCAGCAGCTTGGACAGGAACACCGGGGAGCTGTTTTTT
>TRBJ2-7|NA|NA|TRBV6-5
CASSYGAREQYF
TGTGCCAGCAGCTACGGGGCCCGCGAGCAGTACTTC
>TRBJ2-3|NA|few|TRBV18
CASSPSSGTDTQYF
TGTGCCAGCTCACCGAGTAGCGGCACAGATACGCAGTATTTT
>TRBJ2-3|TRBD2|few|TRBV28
CATSQTSGGTDTQYF
TGTGCCACCTCCCAGACTAGCGGGGGAACAGATACGCAGTATTTT
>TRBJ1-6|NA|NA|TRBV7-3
CASSLRLGGNSPLHF
TGTGCCAGCAGCTTAAGGCTCGGGGGTAATTCACCCCTCCACTTT
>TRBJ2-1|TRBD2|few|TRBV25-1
CASSVSGPYNEQFF
TGTGCCAGCAGTGTTAGCGGGCCATACAATGAGCAGTTCTTC
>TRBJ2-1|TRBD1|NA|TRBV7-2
CASSSEPGQGWNEQFF
TGTGCCAGCAGCTCGGAACCGGGACAGGGGTGGAATGAGCAGTTCTTC
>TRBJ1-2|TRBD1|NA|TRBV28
CASSLQQGDGYTF
TGTGCCAGCAGCCTCCAACAGGGGGATGGCTACACCTTC
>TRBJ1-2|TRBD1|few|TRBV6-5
CAISSPDRETDGYTF
TGTGCCATCAGTTCCCCGGACAGGGAAACGGATGGCTACACCTTC
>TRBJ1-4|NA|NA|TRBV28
CASSQRTATNEKLFF
TGTGCCAGCAGTCAAAGGACAGCAACTAATGAAAAACTGTTTTTT
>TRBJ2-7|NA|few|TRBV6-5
CASSYSTRPSSYEQYF
TGTGCCAGCAGTTACTCGACCCGCCCTAGCTCCTACGAGCAGTACTTC
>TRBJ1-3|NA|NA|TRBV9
CASSVAKEGLSGNTIYF
TGTGCCAGCAGCGTAGCTAAAGAGGGTCTCTCTGGAAACACCATATATTTT